This T cell receptor (beta chain) was recorded in a study of OX40 agonist ivuxolimab in advanced cancers. About this clone: Its antigen is currently unknown.

CDR3 length: 14 residues. Trimming removed 4 bases from V and 7 bases from J; junction bases left unmatched: 10. Per germline, CDR1 SGHRS and CDR2 YFSETQ. Repertoires were generated with immunoSEQ multiplex PCR, while TCRdb's copy carries only in-frame clones and drops some. The sample contains about 120 clones, 86% of which appear only once. Study observations and caveats: Partial responders receiving 0.1-3.0 mg/kg showed among the lowest clonal expansion.

The receptor was derived from an adult with an advanced solid tumor such as melanoma, head and neck, liver or kidney cancer. This chain uses TRBV5-1 with TRBJ1-1, with TRBD1 matching over 7 bases. Sequencing used CD4+ or CD8+ T cells sorted from blood, obtained in a trial of the OX40 agonist ivuxolimab. CDR3 DNA sequence: TGCGCCAGCAGCCTACGACAGGGAGGGGATGAAGCTTTCTTT. This sequence encodes CASSLRQGGDEAFF.